The entry that follows covers one T cell receptor (beta chain) sequence. What it binds is not known. The CDR3 is made up of 16 amino acids. Germline CDR1 is SNHLY and CDR2 is FYNNEI. Losses at the gene ends were 2 bases for V and 7 bases for J; bases not matched to a gene: 8. The source of the sample is a study of cytomegalovirus exposure and HLA in healthy donors. Overall study findings and caveats: One variant, a missense change in DCLRE1C, was linked in a later analysis to TCR beta V- and J-gene trimming.

Primers for the PCR totalled 60 Vbeta and 13 Jbeta. The repertoire was sequenced with immunoSEQ multiplex PCR; TCRdb's copy has only in-frame clones and lacks some. This sample yields around 67,000 clones, of which about 80% are seen a single time; around 7.8% belongs to the top ten. Healthy bone marrow donors made up the donors. The TCR sequence derives from a man between 18 and 29 years old in good health and CMV-seropositive. The chain recombines TRBV2 with TRBJ2-1, with TRBD2 matching over 10 bases. Source material: PBMCs. The CDR3 here is CASSERGLAGENEQFF. CDR3 nucleotides: TGTGCCAGCAGTGAAAGGGGGCTAGCGGGAGAAAATGAGCAGTTCTTC.